The clone carrying this T cell receptor beta chain is medium-sized in the sample. Its antigen remains unidentified. The data are from a study of neurological immune-mediated disorders. The study built unsorted libraries from 2 million PBMCs kept at -80 C. General observations from the study: HTLV-1-associated myelopathy displayed the greatest TCR clonal expansion, and multiple sclerosis exhibited the smallest, lower than that of healthy controls.

From the 5' RACE reads, TCRdb called clonotypes with MiXCR, one entry per CDR3 protein. The sample comprises roughly 21,000 distinct CDR3 sequences, 15% of which are singletons, and more than 14% rests with the top ten. Per the germline V gene, CDR1 is MGHDK and CDR2 is SYGVNS. The CDR3 sequence is 16 residues long. The V and J ends lost 2 bases and 2 bases, in that order; junction bases with no gene match: 3. Sequenced material: PBMCs. This chain joins TRBV25-1 and TRBJ2-3; 11 nucleotides match TRBD2. The receptor was derived from a female donor with HTLV-1-associated myelopathy (HAM/TSP). The CDR3 DNA reads TGTGCCAGCAGTGAACTAGCGGGGGGCTTCACAGATACGCAGTATTTT. Translation: CASSELAGGFTDTQYF.